Listed here are 18 T cell receptor beta chains from one sample, sequenced in a study of regulatory T cells in long-lasting Graves disease. Building of the TCR beta libraries involved iRepertoire HTBI primers and Arm-PCR of CDR3 regions. TCRdb reprocessed the multiplex PCR reads with MiXCR, giving one entry per CDR3 protein. The sample carries 410,000 or so distinct CDR3 sequences, just under 15% recorded once. Time point meaning: newly diagnosed GD, antithyroid drugs for less than 3 months. After RNA was extracted from PBMCs, the TCR library was made from it. Separately, the same data were catalogued under a study of T cells in Graves' hyperthyroidism and ophthalmopathy.

The material sequenced was peripheral blood mononuclear cells (PBMCs), taken at new diagnosis, from a patient treated with antithyroid drugs. The receptors come from a woman aged 30 to 39 with Graves disease.

At least ten counts were recorded for this clonotype. In nucleotides, the CDR3 is TGTGCCAGCAGCCCCGGACAGGGGGCGAATAGCAATCAGCCCCAGCATTTT. Its protein product is CASSPGQGANSNQPQHF. The chain couples TRBV12-3 or TRBV12-4 to TRBJ1-5, with 11 bases fitting TRBD1. CDR3 length: 17 amino acids. After removal of 6 bases from V and 0 bases from J, the junction contained 7 bases not matched to a gene.

This clonotype was seen at least ten times. V is TRBV28 and J is TRBJ2-7; a possible D gene is TRBD2 (6 bases). The germline gives CDR1 MDHEN, CDR2 SYDVKM. This CDR3 has 14 residues. V was shortened by 6 bases and J by 6 bases, with 18 bases between the two germline ends. Written as DNA, the CDR3 is TGTGCCAGCAGGGAGGGAGTGGTTCTGACCGAGCAGTACTTC. Encoded protein: CASREGVVLTEQYF.

The CDR3: CASSIARLATIGEQFF. The CDR3 nucleotides are TGTGCCAGTAGTATAGCGAGACTAGCTACGATCGGCGAGCAGTTCTTC. The chain recombines TRBV19 with TRBJ2-1; TRBD2 matches 7 bases. The junction had 13 bases not matched to a gene; V was cut back by 1 base and J by 10 bases. CDR1 is LNHDA and CDR2 is SQIVND in the germline V gene (reference sequence). The CDR3 sequence is 16 residues long.

The chain combines TRBV29-1 with TRBJ2-2, with D possibly being TRBD2 (5 bases). CDR1 is SQVTM, CDR2 ANQGSEA, per germline. There are 13 residues in the CDR3. The V end was cut by 1 base, the J end by 4 bases, with 7 bases between. The CDR3 region has the DNA TGCAGCGTTGAAGGGACTCTCACCGGGGAGCTGTTTTTT. Protein sequence: CSVEGTLTGELFF.

This clonotype came up many times. V gene TRBV24-1 combines with J gene TRBJ2-5, with D possibly matching TRBD2 (5 bases). Germline assignment: CDR1 KGHDR and CDR2 SFDVKD. V gave up 0 bases and J gave up 5 bases, with 9 bases separating them. This CDR3 spans 14 amino acids. The CDR3 nucleotides read TGTGCCACCAGTGATTTGAGTGGGAGTGAGACCCAGTACTTC. It specifies CATSDLSGSETQYF.

This clonotype was recorded many times. The chain combines TRBV20-1 with TRBJ2-3; TRBD2 matches 10 bases. The CDR3 length is 15 residues. Per the germline V gene, CDR1 is DFQATT and CDR2 is SNEGSKA (reference sequence). V lost 4 bases, J lost 0 bases, and 4 bases stayed unmatched. The CDR3, as DNA: TGCAGTGCTACAGGGACTAGCGAAAGCACAGATACGCAGTATTTT. This codes for CSATGTSESTDTQYF.

This clonotype was observed many times. The chain carries TRBV24-1 and TRBJ1-2; 10 bases map to TRBD1. Germline V gene lookup returns CDR1 KGHDR and CDR2 SFDVKD. This CDR3 is built from 15 residues. J gave up 8 bases and V 6 bases, and 11 bases lay outside the gene matches. The CDR3 sequence: CATSTPTGTGDGYTF. CDR3 sequence (DNA): TGTGCCACCAGTACCCCAACCGGGACAGGGGACGGCTACACCTTC.

This clonotype was seen only a few times. This chain uses TRBV6-2 or TRBV6-3 with TRBJ2-1; the match to TRBD1 covers 10 bases. This CDR3 comprises 15 residues. V dropped 7 bases and J dropped 8; count of bases not matched to a gene: 11. Germline V lookup: CDR1 MNHEY, CDR2 SVGEGT. In DNA form, the CDR3 reads TGTGCCAGCACTACAGGGACAGGGGCTCATCATGAGCAGTTCTTC. The encoded protein is CASTTGTGAHHEQFF.

There are many counts of this clonotype. This chain links TRBV20-1 with TRBJ2-7; no reliable D call. Trimming removed 0 bases at V and 10 bases at J, with 19 bases between. This CDR3 contains 14 residues. CDR1 and CDR2 (germline): DFQATT, SNEGSKA (reference sequence). The DNA of the CDR3 is TGCAGTGCTAGAGATAGATCCTCGCTGGGTTTTCAGTACTTC. This encodes CSARDRSSLGFQYF.

The chain uses TRBV7-3 and TRBJ2-1; D remains unclear. The V gene's germline CDR1 is SGHTA and CDR2 FQGTGA. This CDR3 is built from 14 residues. Between the trimmed V and J ends, which lost 2 bases and 6 bases, there was a span of 11 bases. CDR3 bases: TGTGCCAGCAGCTTATACAGCTCTGGCAATGAGCAGTTCTTC. This sequence encodes CASSLYSSGNEQFF.

This chain uses TRBV5-1 with TRBJ2-7; D not certain. V shed 0 bases and J shed 3 bases, with 16 bases lying between them. In germline, CDR1 is SGHRS, CDR2 YFSETQ. The CDR3 extends over 16 amino acids. The chain's CDR3 is CASSLDWGKGGYEQYF. In nucleotides, the CDR3 is TGCGCCAGCAGCTTGGATTGGGGAAAGGGTGGCTACGAGCAGTACTTC.

V and J are TRBV5-5 and TRBJ2-4; D gene uncertain. The DNA end lines up better with TRBJ2-3; the J call may be wrong. The CDR3 runs to 14 residues. Germline CDR1 is SGHKS and CDR2 is YYEKEE (reference sequence). This chain's CDR3 is CASSLGQTPDTQYF. Here the CDR3 DNA reads TGTGCCAGCAGCTTGGGCCAAACCCCAGATACGCAGTATTTT.

The V and J genes are TRBV3-1 and TRBJ1-2; D gene unclear. CDR1 and CDR2 (germline): LGHDT, YNNKEL (reference sequence). V was cut by 1 base and J by 3 bases, with 9 bases left in between. The CDR3 runs to 14 residues. For the CDR3, the DNA is TGTGCCAGCAGCCAAGCCAGGCCCTACTATGGCTACACCTTC. Its protein product is CASSQARPYYGYTF. The whole variable domain, filled in from reference TRBV3-1 and TRBJ1-2, reads DTAVSQTPKYLVTQMGNDKSIKCEQNLGHDTMYWYKQDSKKFLKIMFSYNNKELIINETVPNRFSPKSPDKAHLNLHINSLELGDSAVYFCASSQARPYYGYTFGSGTRLTVV.

The V call is TRBV27, the J call TRBJ2-1, with TRBD2 as a possible D gene (6 bases). Germline V gene data show CDR1 as MNHEY and CDR2 as SMNVEV (reference sequence). The length of the CDR3 is 13 residues. Trimming stripped 5 bases from V and 7 bases from J, with 12 bases between. CDR3 in DNA: TGTGCCAGCAGTAAAGGAGGGGATAATGAGCAGTTCTTC. Its translation is CASSKGGDNEQFF.

In this sample, this clonotype turned up a few times. The chain uses TRBV10-3 and TRBJ1-1; 9 bases map to TRBD1. V trimming: 6 bases; J trimming: 7 bases; junction bases outside the gene matches: 9. CDR3 length: 14 residues. Germline values: CDR1 ENHRY, CDR2 SYGVKD. CDR3: CAISPDRGRFEAFF. The CDR3 bases are TGTGCCATCAGCCCGGACAGGGGACGGTTTGAAGCTTTCTTT.

The V gene is TRBV20-1, the J gene TRBJ2-7, with TRBD1 identical over 9 bases. Unmatched junction bases numbered 10, after V lost 8 bases and J lost 2 bases. Germline V CDR1 and CDR2: DFQATT, SNEGSKA (reference sequence). The CDR3 has 14 amino acids. The CDR3 spells CSPRDRERPYEQYF. DNA of the CDR3: TGCAGTCCTCGGGACAGGGAACGGCCCTACGAGCAGTACTTC.

This clonotype showed up many times. This sequence joins TRBV7-3 and TRBJ2-3, with 8 bases matching TRBD2. This CDR3 is built from 14 residues. Germline CDR1 is SGHTA and CDR2 is FQGTGA. V was clipped by 9 bases and J by 5 bases; unmatched bases: 10. The CDR3 coding sequence is TGTGCCAGTAGGGCGGGAGGACGAGGAGATACGCAGTATTTT. It yields the protein CASRAGGRGDTQYF.

This clonotype was counted between two and nine times. V is TRBV5-5 and J is TRBJ2-2; 10 nucleotides match TRBD2. Germline CDR1 SGHKS, CDR2 YYEKEE (reference sequence). The J segment lost 4 bases and the V segment lost 3 bases, leaving 15 bases of the junction unmatched. This CDR3 has 19 residues. CDR3 sequence (DNA): TGTGCCAGCAGCTCGGGACTAGCGACGCCCCCGGCGGGCACCGGGGAGCTGTTTTTT. Translating gives CASSSGLATPPAGTGELFF.